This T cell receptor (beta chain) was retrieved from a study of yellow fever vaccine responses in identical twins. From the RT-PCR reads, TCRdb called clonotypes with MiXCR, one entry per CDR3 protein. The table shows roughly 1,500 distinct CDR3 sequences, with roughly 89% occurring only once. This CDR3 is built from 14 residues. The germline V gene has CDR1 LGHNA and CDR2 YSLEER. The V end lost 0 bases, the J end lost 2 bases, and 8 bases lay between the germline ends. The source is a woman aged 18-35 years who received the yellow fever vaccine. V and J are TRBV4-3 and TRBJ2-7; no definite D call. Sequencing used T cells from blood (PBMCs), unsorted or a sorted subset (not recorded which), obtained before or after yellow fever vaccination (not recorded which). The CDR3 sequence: CASSQDIRTYEQYF. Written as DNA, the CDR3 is TGCGCCAGCAGCCAAGATATTAGGACCTACGAGCAGTACTTC.